This entry lists 7 T cell receptor beta chains sequenced from one sample in a study of cytomegalovirus exposure and HLA in healthy donors. 60 Vbeta and 13 Jbeta primers were used in PCR. Measured with immunoSEQ multiplex PCR; TCRdb has only the in-frame clones, and not every one. The repertoire holds 150,000 or so clones, with under 80% as singletons. Sequencing was done on a sample of PBMCs. These receptors originate from a man aged 30 to 45 in good health and CMV-seronegative.

In its sample, this clone was seen a few times. This sample also contains other DNA sequences that code for the same CDR3. This rearrangement joins TRBV5-4 to TRBJ1-2, with D tentatively TRBD1 (6 bases). With 3 bases removed from V and 4 bases from J, the gap between germline ends came to 10 bases. Germline CDR1 reads SGHNT; CDR2 reads YYREEE (reference sequence). The CDR3 extends over 13 amino acids. The CDR3 protein is CASSSTGPYGYTF. CDR3 in DNA: TGTGCCAGCAGCTCCACAGGGCCCTATGGCTACACCTTC.

Only one count was recorded for this clone. V gene TRBV28 combines with J gene TRBJ1-5; TRBD1 agrees at 8 bases. J lost 8 bases, V lost 6 bases, and 12 bases had no gene match. The germline V gene has CDR1 MDHEN and CDR2 SYDVKM. The CDR3 is made up of 15 amino acids. In DNA form, the CDR3 reads TGTGCCAGCAGCTTACTGACAGGGGATCTCAAGCCCCAGCATTTT. Translated, it gives CASSLLTGDLKPQHF.

This clone was counted at least ten times. The chain combines TRBV6-1 with TRBJ2-7, with a possible D match to TRBD2 (5 bases). V gave up 2 bases and J gave up 6 bases, with 8 bases separating them. CDR3 length: 12 amino acids. Germline V CDR1 and CDR2: MNHNS, SASEGT. In nucleotides, the CDR3 is TGTGCCAGCAGTGAACCTCGGGGCGAGCAGTACTTC. The encoded protein is CASSEPRGEQYF.

The V gene is TRBV7-9, the J gene TRBJ1-2; perhaps TRBD1 as D (5 bases). From germline, CDR1 is SEHNR and CDR2 FQNEAQ (reference sequence). With 1 base removed from V and 8 bases from J, the gap between germline ends came to 11 bases. The CDR3 consists of 13 residues. The CDR3 DNA sequence: TGTGCCAGCAGCTTAGAGACAGTACCCGGCTACACCTTC. Translating it yields CASSLETVPGYTF.

V is TRBV2 and J is TRBJ2-4; TRBD1 matches at 8 bases. CDR3 length: 15 amino acids. Germline CDR1 SNHLY, CDR2 FYNNEI. V shed 2 bases and J 4 bases; nucleotides not matched to a gene: 4. In nucleotides, the CDR3 is TGTGCCAGCAGTGAACGGGACAGGCTTAAAAACATTCAGTACTTC. Encoded protein: CASSERDRLKNIQYF.

The chain links TRBV11-2 to TRBJ2-3; 11 bases are shared with TRBD2. Trimming removed 2 bases from V and 0 bases from J; junction bases left unmatched: 7. The germline V gene encodes CDR1 SGHAT and CDR2 FQNNGV. The CDR3 is made up of 18 amino acids. DNA of the CDR3: TGTGCCAGCAGCTTATTCTTCGGGACTAGCGGTAGCACAGATACGCAGTATTTT. It translates to CASSLFFGTSGSTDTQYF.

The chain carries TRBV28 and TRBJ2-7, with no clear D. In germline, CDR1 is MDHEN, CDR2 SYDVKM. CDR3 length: 14 residues. V lost 5 bases, J lost 6 bases, and 17 bases lay in between. DNA of the CDR3: TGTGCCAGCAGTACACCGACCAGGTCGAGCGAGCAGTACTTC. This encodes CASSTPTRSSEQYF.